The clone carrying this TCR beta chain appeared a single time. This sample stems from a study of CD8 T cells in Susac syndrome. Random-hexamer reverse transcription was applied to about 0.5 to 1 ug RNA. Amplification of TCR beta CDR3 spanned 54 Vbeta and 13 Jbeta via immunoSEQ multiplex PCR. TCRdb re-called the immunoSEQ multiplex PCR reads with MiXCR, one entry per CDR3 protein. The sample lists 110,000 or so distinct CDR3 sequences; around 94% were seen once. CDR1 is MDHEN, CDR2 SYDVKM, per germline. V shed 4 bases, J shed 0 bases, and the junction held 10 bases outside the gene matches. The CDR3 covers 17 residues. Sequencing of TCR beta, carried out with a high-throughput approach, was applied to CD8+ and CD4+ T cells from the blood. The multiple sclerosis control group consisted of treatment-naive patients whose relapsing-remitting disease, which was either stable or active, fulfilled revised McDonald criteria.

This sequence was found in a human donor with multiple sclerosis. The chain joins TRBV28 to TRBJ1-1, with TRBD1 matching 8 bases. The source material was CD4+ T cells from PBMCs. CDR3 amino acids: CASSSRGLGGMNTEAFF. The CDR3 nucleotides read TGTGCCAGCAGTTCCAGGGGGCTCGGAGGGATGAACACTGAAGCTTTCTTT. The full variable domain, in which reference TRBV28 and TRBJ1-1 provide the parts outside the CDR3, is DVKVTQSSRYLVKRTGEKVFLECVQDMDHENMFWYRQDPGLGLRLIYFSYDVKMKEKGDIPEGYSVSREKKERFSLILESASTNQTSMYLCASSSRGLGGMNTEAFFGQGTRLTVV.